The text below deals with one TCR beta chain. A second PCR of about 7 to 11 cycles used a sample-barcoded 5' primer and a J-beta primer mix. Sequencing of every sample gave 2.5 million or more CDR3-containing paired-end reads. TCRdb fed the 5' RACE reads into MiXCR, producing one record per CDR3 protein. The sample records fewer than 950,000 distinct CDR3 sequences, approximately 55% being singletons. CDR1 is DFQATT and CDR2 is SNEGSKA in the germline V gene (reference sequence). The CDR3 is 15 amino acids. V lost 3 bases, J lost 1 base, and 2 bases stayed unmatched. This sample is part of a study of blood T cells in healthy people across ages.

The chain couples TRBV20-1 to TRBJ2-5, with 13 bases that match TRBD2. The source of this sequence is a man older than 75 in good health. Sequenced sample: blood. The CDR3 region is CSASGTSGAQETQYF. In DNA, the CDR3 is TGCAGTGCTAGTGGGACTAGCGGGGCCCAAGAGACCCAGTACTTC.